What follows are 21 T cell receptor beta chains derived from one specimen sequenced in a study of molecular identifiers for immune sequencing clone quantification. TCRdb passed the PCR reads through MiXCR, listing each CDR3 protein once. The profile covers 85,000 to 130,000 distinct CDR3 sequences, with around 33% appearing a single time and around 4% taken by the ten largest. Input material: naive CD8+ T cells from blood, with Jurkat cell RNA spiked in. Subset indicated: FACS-sorted CD8+CD4-CCR7+CD45RA+ naive T cells. These receptors were collected from a human donor in good health. Some libraries in this study had Jurkat cell RNA spiked in.

V and J are TRBV7-9 and TRBJ2-5; D unresolved. CDR1 is SEHNR and CDR2 is FQNEAQ in the germline V gene (reference sequence). The CDR3 has 13 amino acids. Trimming pared 4 bases from V and 3 bases from J, leaving 9 bases between. CDR3 DNA sequence: TGTGCCAGCAGCTATGGCGAAGAAGAGACCCAGTACTTC. Protein sequence: CASSYGEEETQYF.

The chain combines TRBV24-1 with TRBJ2-1; 11 bases fit TRBD2. CDR3 length: 16 amino acids. Per the germline V gene, CDR1 is KGHDR and CDR2 is SFDVKD. The junction had 5 bases not matched to a gene; V was cut back by 3 bases and J by 5 bases. The CDR3 sequence is CATSDMTSGKHNEQFF. CDR3 in DNA: TGTGCCACCAGTGATATGACTAGCGGGAAACACAATGAGCAGTTCTTC.

This chain connects TRBV29-1 to TRBJ2-1, with 7 positions matching TRBD1. The germline gives CDR1 SQVTM, CDR2 ANQGSEA. The CDR3 has 12 amino acids. Losses at the gene ends were 7 bases for V and 3 bases for J; bases not matched to a gene: 3. CDR3 in DNA: TGCAGCGGCGACAGGGACTACAATGAGCAGTTCTTC. Protein product: CSGDRDYNEQFF.

Note on this clonotype: This may come from a read error, since a much larger clone is one base off. This sequence joins TRBV28 and TRBJ2-7; 14 bases align to TRBD2. Germline CDR1 MDHEN, CDR2 SYDVKM. This CDR3 has 17 amino acids. V dropped 5 bases and J dropped 4; count of bases not matched to a gene: 10. For the CDR3, the DNA is TGTGCCAGCAGTGTGTCCCGGACTAGCGGGAGGAGGTACGAGCAGTACTTC. This encodes CASSVSRTSGRRYEQYF.

The gene calls are TRBV6-5 and TRBJ2-1; D tentatively fits TRBD1 or TRBD2 (6 bases each). Germline CDR1 MNHEY, CDR2 SVGAGI. This CDR3 spans 14 amino acids. Trimming shortened V by 4 bases and J by 2 bases, and 9 bases separated the two germline ends. CDR3: CASSWGATYNEQFF. CDR3 nucleotides: TGTGCCAGCAGTTGGGGGGCTACCTACAATGAGCAGTTCTTC.

There are a few counts of this clonotype. V is TRBV9 and J is TRBJ2-6, with 7 bases lining up with TRBD1. Germline V gives CDR1 SGDLS, CDR2 YYNGEE. Trimming at V came to 0 bases and at J to 1 base, leaving 10 bases not matched to a gene. The CDR3 runs to 19 residues. The CDR3 reads CASSVEPLGQLSGANVLTF. In nucleotides, the CDR3 is TGTGCCAGCAGCGTAGAACCCCTGGGACAGCTATCTGGGGCCAACGTCCTGACTTTC.

This clonotype came up a few times. The chain recombines TRBV7-8 with TRBJ1-5, with D perhaps matching TRBD1 (6 bases). V was clipped by 1 base and J by 11 bases, with 21 bases between them. The germline gives CDR1 SGHVS, CDR2 FQNEAQ. The CDR3 runs to 16 residues. The CDR3 DNA reads as TGTGCCAGCAGCTTAGGAGGCGGGGGCCGGTCCGCGGCCCAGCATTTT. Translating gives CASSLGGGGRSAAQHF.

The gene calls are TRBV4-2 and TRBJ2-3; no clear D gene. The CDR3 consists of 14 residues. The V gene lost 3 bases and the J gene lost 3 bases, with 10 bases spanning the gap. CDR1 is LGHNA, CDR2 YNFKEQ, per germline. The CDR3 sequence is CASSQNFGTDTQYF. CDR3 nucleotides: TGTGCCAGCAGCCAGAATTTTGGGACAGATACGCAGTATTTT.

This clonotype was observed many times. This chain links TRBV6-8 with TRBJ2-7; possibly TRBD2 for D (6 bases). CDR1 is MNHGY, CDR2 SAAAGT, per germline. This CDR3 has 12 amino acids. The V gene lost 8 bases and the J gene lost 5 bases, with 13 bases spanning the gap. The CDR3 DNA is TGTGCCAGCCCTCGGCGGGGTGACGAGCAGTACTTC. Translating gives CASPRRGDEQYF.

V usage is TRBV13 and J usage is TRBJ1-4, with TRBD1 matching 8 bases. The germline gives CDR1 PRHDT, CDR2 FYEKMQ (reference sequence). V trimming: 0 bases; J trimming: 1 base; junction bases outside the gene matches: 1. CDR3 length: 16 residues. The CDR3 DNA reads as TGTGCCAGCAGCTTAGGACAGGGGGTAACTAATGAAAAACTGTTTTTT. Residues: CASSLGQGVTNEKLFF.

With respect to this clonotype: It may be a read error: a sequence one base away is much more abundant. The rearrangement joins TRBV7-8 to TRBJ2-7; D call uncertain. Trimming pared 5 bases from V and 4 bases from J, leaving 12 bases between. Germline assignment: CDR1 SGHVS and CDR2 FQNEAQ. This CDR3 is built from 13 residues. The CDR3 DNA sequence: TGTGCCAGCAGCATGGATATGCTTTACGAGCAGTACTTC. This gives the protein CASSMDMLYEQYF.

The chain uses TRBV10-2 and TRBJ2-1; D not certain. The germline V and J ends were trimmed by 4 bases and 7 bases, with 11 bases remaining between them. CDR1 and CDR2 from the germline V gene are WSHSY and SAAADI. CDR3 size: 13 residues. CDR3 sequence: CASSGAVPNEQFF. CDR3 nucleotides: TGCGCCAGCAGTGGGGCTGTACCAAATGAGCAGTTCTTC.

The CDR3: CASSVASQAAPGELFF. DNA of the CDR3: TGTGCCAGCAGCGTAGCTAGCCAGGCGGCACCCGGGGAGCTGTTTTTT. The chain has TRBV9 and TRBJ2-2, with D perhaps TRBD2 (5 bases). Per germline, CDR1 SGDLS and CDR2 YYNGEE. CDR3 length: 16 residues. The V gene lost 0 bases and the J gene lost 6 bases, with 15 bases spanning the gap.

This clonotype was seen a single time. A much bigger clone sits one base away, suggesting this may be a read error. The genes are TRBV29-1 and TRBJ2-2; possibly TRBD1 for D (6 bases). The V gene's germline CDR1 is SQVTM and CDR2 ANQGSEA. The CDR3 totals 14 residues. CDR3 amino acids: CSVRWTANTRELFF. CDR3 in DNA: TGCAGCGTTAGGTGGACAGCAAACACCCGGGAGCTGTTTTTT.

In nucleotides, the CDR3 is TGTGCCAGCAGTAAGCGACAGGTCTCCTACGAGCAGTACTTC. Amino acid sequence: CASSKRQVSYEQYF. The V gene is TRBV6-2 or TRBV6-3, the J gene TRBJ2-7; D is perhaps TRBD1 (6 bases). The germline V and J ends were trimmed by 5 bases and 0 bases, with 11 bases remaining between them. CDR3 length: 14 residues. CDR1 MNHEY and CDR2 SVGEGT come from the germline V gene.

This clonotype showed up many times. The rearrangement joins TRBV12-3 or TRBV12-4 to TRBJ2-6, with D possibly TRBD1 on 5 matching bases. V was trimmed by 3 bases and J by 0 bases, leaving 15 bases between them. The CDR3 covers 18 residues. The CDR3 spells CASSFVQGKTSGANVLTF. In DNA form, the CDR3 reads TGTGCCAGCAGTTTCGTCCAGGGAAAAACCTCTGGGGCCAACGTCCTGACTTTC.

The chain recombines TRBV27 with TRBJ2-7, with D possibly matching TRBD2 (6 bases). CDR3 length: 14 residues. V was pared by 5 bases and J by 6 bases, with 17 bases between. Germline V CDR1 and CDR2: MNHEY, SMNVEV (reference sequence). CDR3 coding DNA: TGTGCCAGCAGTCCGCGGGACTGGGCGGCCGAGCAGTACTTC. Its translation: CASSPRDWAAEQYF.

This clonotype came up a few times. Germline is not matched at one junction end, which may reflect a read error. The genes are TRBV7-2 and TRBJ2-7; D uncertain. CDR3 length equals 11 residues. CDR1 SGHTA and CDR2 FQGNSA come from the germline V gene. CDR3 residues: CASSLWYVQYF. In DNA form, the CDR3 reads TGTGCCAGCAGCTTATGGTACGTGCAGTACTTC.

This clonotype was detected a few times. The V gene is TRBV29-1, the J gene TRBJ2-7, with a weak D call TRBD1 (6 bases). The CDR3 runs to 11 residues. The germline V and J ends were trimmed by 4 bases and 3 bases, with 7 bases remaining between them. The germline V gene encodes CDR1 SQVTM and CDR2 ANQGSEA. The CDR3 reads CSVVQGYEQYF. CDR3 DNA sequence: TGCAGCGTTGTACAGGGCTACGAGCAGTACTTC.

This clonotype was observed many times. The chain links TRBV7-2 to TRBJ2-7; D gene ambiguous. Trimming took 1 base from V and 2 from J, leaving 9 bases between them. There are 14 residues in the CDR3. Germline CDR1 and CDR2: SGHTA and FQGNSA. The CDR3 protein is CASSLEGPPYEQYF. The CDR3, as DNA: TGTGCCAGCAGCTTAGAAGGCCCGCCCTACGAGCAGTACTTC.

V and J are TRBV19 and TRBJ2-1; D is possibly TRBD1 (6 bases). The V gene lost 6 bases and the J gene lost 0 bases, with 12 bases spanning the gap. This CDR3 comprises 15 residues. Per germline, CDR1 LNHDA and CDR2 SQIVND (reference sequence). The CDR3 spells CASSSGQCSYNEQFF. The CDR3 nucleotides read TGTGCCAGTAGCTCGGGACAATGCTCCTACAATGAGCAGTTCTTC.